This T cell receptor beta chain comes out of a study of T-cell reconstitution after alpha-beta-depleted transplantation in children. Molecular barcoding with unique molecular identifiers was used for the TCRbeta library. TCRdb recomputed calls from the PCR reads with MiXCR, one row per CDR3 protein. This table holds roughly 300,000 distinct CDR3 sequences, around a tenth found once. The V gene lost 4 bases and the J gene lost 0 bases, with 10 bases spanning the gap. The CDR3 is 14 amino acids. This clonotype showed up many times. This chain links TRBV12-3 or TRBV12-4 with TRBJ2-7, with D unresolved. The specimen comprised peripheral blood, sampled 180 days after TCRalphabeta/CD19-depleted stem cell transplant. The clonotype was recovered from a male patient aged 2-15 years who had a stem cell transplant for chronic granulomatous disease, so the T cells may come from the graft donor. The CDR3 sequence is CASSYATASYEQYF. The DNA of the CDR3 is TGTGCCAGCAGTTACGCGACGGCCTCCTACGAGCAGTACTTC.